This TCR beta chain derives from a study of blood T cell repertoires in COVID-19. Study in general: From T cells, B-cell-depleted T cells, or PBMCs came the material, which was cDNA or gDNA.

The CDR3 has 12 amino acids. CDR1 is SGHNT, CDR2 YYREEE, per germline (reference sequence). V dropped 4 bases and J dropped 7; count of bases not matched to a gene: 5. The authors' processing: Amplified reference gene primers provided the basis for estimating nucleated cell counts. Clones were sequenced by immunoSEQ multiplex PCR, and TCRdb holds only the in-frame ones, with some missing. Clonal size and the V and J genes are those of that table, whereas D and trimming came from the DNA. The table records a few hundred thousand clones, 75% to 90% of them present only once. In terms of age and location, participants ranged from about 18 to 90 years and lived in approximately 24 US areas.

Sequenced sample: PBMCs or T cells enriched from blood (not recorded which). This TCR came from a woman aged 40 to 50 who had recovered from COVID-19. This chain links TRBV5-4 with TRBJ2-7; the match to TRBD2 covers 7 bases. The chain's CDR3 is CASSPWGGEQYF. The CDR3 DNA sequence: TGTGCCAGCAGCCCGTGGGGGGGGGAGCAGTACTTC.